The 9 T cell receptor beta chains reported below all come from one sample, sequenced in a study of T-cell reconstitution after alpha-beta-depleted transplantation in children. The library targeted TCRbeta and was prepared with unique molecular identifiers. TCRdb re-called the PCR reads through MiXCR, storing one row per CDR3 protein. Among around 670,000 distinct CDR3 sequences listed, 10% to 15% were seen once. The sample consisted of PBMCs, taken before TCRalphabeta/CD19-depleted stem cell transplant. The receptor set was obtained from a girl aged 2-10 years with congenital amegakaryocytic thrombocytopenia, due to receive a stem cell transplant.

The V and J genes are TRBV7-2 and TRBJ2-5, with D tentatively TRBD1 (5 bases). CDR3 length: 15 residues. Per germline, CDR1 SGHTA and CDR2 FQGNSA. Trimming removed 5 bases from V and 4 bases from J, with 17 bases in between. CDR3 nucleotides: TGTGCCAGCAGCAAAGACCAGGGCGCTCCAGAGACCCAGTACTTC. It encodes CASSKDQGAPETQYF. The whole variable domain, remainder taken from reference TRBV7-2 and TRBJ2-5, is GAGVSQSPSNKVTEKGKDVELRCDPISGHTALYWYRQSLGQGLEFLIYFQGNSAPDKSGLPSDRFSAERTGGSVSTLTIQRTQQEDSAVYLCASSKDQGAPETQYFGPGTRLLVL.

The chain uses TRBV11-2 and TRBJ2-1; possible D gene TRBD2, 6 bases. The CDR3 runs to 16 residues. Germline V gene sequence: CDR1 SGHAT, CDR2 FQNNGV. The V end lost 3 bases, the J end lost 4 bases, and 16 bases lay between the germline ends. The CDR3 DNA sequence: TGTGCCAGCAGCTTGGGGCTGGGGGGACTTTACAATGAGCAGTTCTTC. Protein sequence: CASSLGLGGLYNEQFF.

The rearrangement uses TRBV9 and TRBJ2-7, with D hard to call. Germline assignment: CDR1 SGDLS and CDR2 YYNGEE. CDR3 size: 15 residues. V lost 2 bases to trimming and J lost 3 bases, with 15 bases between them. CDR3 residues: CASSVSATPDYEQYF. The CDR3 DNA reads TGTGCCAGCAGCGTCTCCGCGACACCGGACTACGAGCAGTACTTC.

This clonotype has a count of ten or more. This chain uses TRBV7-9 with TRBJ2-1; D is unclear. Germline V CDR1 and CDR2: SEHNR, FQNEAQ (reference sequence). V lost 1 base and J 1 base, leaving 14 bases between the germline ends. This CDR3 region has 17 residues. The CDR3 loop is CASSLVIFDLSYNEQFF. The CDR3 nucleotides read TGTGCCAGCAGCTTAGTTATATTTGATCTATCCTACAATGAGCAGTTCTTC.

The sample holds many counts of this clonotype. CDR3 sequence: CASSHPHNEQFF. In DNA, the CDR3 is TGCGCCAGCAGCCATCCACACAATGAGCAGTTCTTC. V and J are TRBV4-1 and TRBJ2-1; D remains unclear. Germline CDR1 is MGHRA and CDR2 is YSYEKL. CDR3 size: 12 residues. V was shortened by 3 bases and J by 5 bases, with 5 bases between the two germline ends.

This clonotype has at least ten counts. J is TRBJ2-5 and V is TRBV28, with no clear D. In germline, CDR1 is MDHEN, CDR2 SYDVKM. V lost 7 bases, J lost 2 bases, and 14 bases lay in between. The CDR3 is 14 amino acids. CDR3 sequence: CASKFLAPQETQYF. In nucleotides, the CDR3 is TGTGCCAGCAAGTTCTTGGCTCCGCAAGAGACCCAGTACTTC.

This clonotype has ten or more counts. The chain combines TRBV7-2 with TRBJ2-3; D uncertain. CDR1 and CDR2 (germline): SGHTA, FQGNSA. CDR3 length: 12 residues. V was cut by 2 bases and J by 6 bases, with 6 bases left in between. The CDR3 sequence is CASSLLRDTQYF. CDR3 bases: TGTGCCAGCAGCTTATTGCGTGATACGCAGTATTTT.

V usage is TRBV7-6 and J usage is TRBJ2-3, with TRBD1 matching 9 bases. CDR3 length equals 15 residues. The V gene end was trimmed by 5 bases and the J gene end by 4 bases; junction bases not matched to a gene: 7. Germline-derived CDR1 and CDR2 are SGHVS and FNYEAQ. The DNA of the CDR3 is TGTGCCAGCAGCCTAGGACAGGGGAATGCAGATACGCAGTATTTT. Amino acid sequence: CASSLGQGNADTQYF.

The rearrangement joins TRBV12-3 or TRBV12-4 to TRBJ2-7, with D tentatively TRBD2 (6 bases). Trimming cost V 7 bases and J 2 bases, with 12 bases left between them. This CDR3 region has 13 residues. This CDR3 reads CASTRGTAYEQYF. The CDR3 coding sequence is TGTGCCAGCACCCGAGGGACTGCCTACGAGCAGTACTTC.